This passage covers 18 T cell receptor beta chains from one sample sequenced in a study of T cell changes during pregnancy in multiple sclerosis. Assay: immunoSEQ multiplex PCR; the TCRdb copy retains only in-frame clones and omits some. The data show under 80,000 clones, with 70% to 90% seen just once and around 1.6% held by the top ten. This material consisted of peripheral blood, taken in the first trimester of pregnancy. These receptors were obtained from a female donor with multiple sclerosis, enrolled in a pregnancy study.

With respect to this clone: Distinct nucleotide sequences in the sample also encode this CDR3. The chain combines TRBV18 with TRBJ1-2; TRBD1 aligns across 7 bases. Germline CDR1 KGHSH, CDR2 LQKENI. There are 14 residues in the CDR3. V trimming: 1 base; J trimming: 4 bases; junction bases outside the gene matches: 3. The CDR3 spells CASSPLAGGYGYTF. Written as DNA, the CDR3 is TGTGCCAGCTCACCACTGGCAGGGGGCTATGGCTACACCTTC.

The CDR3 loop reads CATRRVDEQYF. CDR3 bases: TGTGCCACCCGCCGCGTGGACGAGCAGTACTTC. The chain couples TRBV6-5 to TRBJ2-7; D gene uncertain. Trimming shortened V by 10 bases and J by 5 bases, and 12 bases separated the two germline ends. CDR1 and CDR2 (germline): MNHEY, SVGAGI. There are 11 residues in the CDR3.

The chain uses TRBV19 and TRBJ2-1; 7 nucleotides line up with TRBD2. The CDR3 is 16 amino acids. From germline, CDR1 is LNHDA and CDR2 SQIVND (reference sequence). V shed 3 bases and J 6 bases; nucleotides not matched to a gene: 11. The CDR3 nucleotides read TGTGCCAGTAGTATCCCTCGGATTAGCGGGCCCAATGAGCAGTTCTTC. It codes for CASSIPRISGPNEQFF.

The chain recombines TRBV4-3 with TRBJ1-5; D perhaps matches TRBD1 (5 bases). V was clipped by 0 bases and J by 7 bases, with 10 bases between them. The CDR3 has 14 amino acids. The germline gives CDR1 LGHNA, CDR2 YSLEER. The CDR3 reads CASSQDRVVQPQHF. The CDR3 DNA reads TGCGCCAGCAGCCAAGACAGGGTGGTCCAGCCCCAGCATTTT.

The gene calls are TRBV19 and TRBJ2-3, with D possibly TRBD1 on 5 matching bases. Trimming removed 0 bases at V and 4 bases at J, with 11 bases between. Germline CDR1 is LNHDA and CDR2 is SQIVND (reference sequence). This CDR3 is 15 amino acids long. The CDR3 bases are TGTGCCAGTAGTATAGAAAGGGGCGCGGCAGATACGCAGTATTTT. This codes for CASSIERGAADTQYF.

This chain connects TRBV19 to TRBJ1-2; D not resolved. Trimming cost V 6 bases and J 2 bases, with 10 bases left between them. The CDR3 length is 13 residues. CDR1 is LNHDA, CDR2 SQIVND, per germline (reference sequence). For the CDR3, the DNA is TGTGCCAGTAGCGTTGACAAAAACTATGGCTACACCTTC. Translation gives CASSVDKNYGYTF.

The chain carries TRBV7-2 and TRBJ2-1; D is uncertain. Germline lookup yields CDR1 SGHTA and CDR2 FQGNSA. CDR3 length: 14 residues. V was pared by 8 bases and J by 7 bases, with 18 bases between. The DNA of the CDR3 is TGTGCCAGCCACAAGGTGGGCTCCTCAAATGAGCAGTTCTTC. This translates into CASHKVGSSNEQFF.

This chain joins TRBV6-5 and TRBJ2-3; D might be TRBD2 (7 bases). The germline V gene encodes CDR1 MNHEY and CDR2 SVGAGI. V lost 3 bases and J lost 5, with 15 bases in between. CDR3 length equals 15 residues. CDR3 residues: CASSYFGGAGDTQYF. The CDR3 region has the DNA TGTGCCAGCAGTTATTTTGGGGGGGCGGGAGATACGCAGTATTTT.

This sequence joins TRBV5-5 and TRBJ1-5; 7 bases match TRBD1. This CDR3 has 18 residues. With V trimmed by 3 bases and J by 2 bases, 14 bases remained unmatched. CDR1 and CDR2 from the germline V gene are SGHKS and YYEKEE (reference sequence). For the CDR3, the DNA is TGTGCCAGCAGCTCCCAGGGGGTTGTCCTCTTCGGCAATCAGCCCCAGCATTTT. This codes for CASSSQGVVLFGNQPQHF.

The chain combines TRBV7-2 with TRBJ2-1, with D maybe TRBD1 (5 bases). V lost 8 bases to trimming and J lost 10 bases, with 15 bases between them. This CDR3 contains 12 residues. Germline assignment: CDR1 SGHTA and CDR2 FQGNSA. The CDR3 DNA follows: TGTGCCAGCCACTGGGGCAGTTACGAGCAGTTCTTC. Its translation: CASHWGSYEQFF. Filled out from reference TRBV7-2 and TRBJ2-1, the complete variable domain reads GAGVSQSPSNKVTEKGKDVELRCDPISGHTALYWYRQSLGQGLEFLIYFQGNSAPDKSGLPSDRFSAERTGGSVSTLTIQRTQQEDSAVYLCASHWGSYEQFFGPGTRLTVL.

The V gene is TRBV9, the J gene TRBJ2-2, with 7 nucleotides matching TRBD2. The J segment lost 3 bases and the V segment lost 0 bases, leaving 8 bases of the junction unmatched. This CDR3 has 17 amino acids. Germline CDR1 and CDR2: SGDLS and YYNGEE. The CDR3 here is CASSVVELAVYTGELFF. In DNA, the CDR3 is TGTGCCAGCAGCGTAGTTGAGCTAGCGGTATACACCGGGGAGCTGTTTTTT. The variable domain in full, with the rest retrieved from reference TRBV9 and TRBJ2-2, is DSGVTQTPKHLITATGQRVTLRCSPRSGDLSVYWYQQSLDQGLQFLIQYYNGEERAKGNILERFSAQQFPDLHSELNLSSLELGDSALYFCASSVVELAVYTGELFFGEGSRLTVL.

V and J are TRBV6-1 and TRBJ1-5; no firm D call. Germline lookup yields CDR1 MNHNS and CDR2 SASEGT. The CDR3 is made up of 12 amino acids. The ends were cut back, 6 bases at V and 7 bases at J, with 10 bases in the middle. The CDR3 nucleotides are TGTGCCAGCAGCCCCGGCGGGCAGCCCCAGCATTTT. Its protein is CASSPGGQPQHF.

In its sample, this clone was seen a few times. This chain joins TRBV28 and TRBJ2-4, with a tentative D call TRBD1 (5 bases). The CDR3 extends over 15 amino acids. The germline V and J ends were trimmed by 6 bases and 0 bases, with 12 bases remaining between them. Germline assignment: CDR1 MDHEN and CDR2 SYDVKM. In DNA form, the CDR3 reads TGTGCCAGCAGCCCGCAGGGCATAGCCAAAAACATTCAGTACTTC. It specifies CASSPQGIAKNIQYF. The full variable domain, with the rest looked up from reference TRBV28 and TRBJ2-4, is DVKVTQSSRYLVKRTGEKVFLECVQDMDHENMFWYRQDPGLGLRLIYFSYDVKMKEKGDIPEGYSVSREKKERFSLILESASTNQTSMYLCASSPQGIAKNIQYFGAGTRLSVL.

This clone occurred once. J is TRBJ1-2 and V is TRBV5-1; TRBD1 matches 7 bases. CDR1 and CDR2 (germline): SGHRS, YFSETQ. Trimming cost V 0 bases and J 5 bases; bases outside gene matches: 7. This CDR3 contains 15 residues. CDR3 nucleotide sequence: TGCGCCAGCAGCTTGGTAGGGGACAGTGGATATGGCTACACCTTC. Encoded protein: CASSLVGDSGYGYTF.

The V and J genes are TRBV2 and TRBJ2-7; 11 bases align to TRBD1. From germline, CDR1 is SNHLY and CDR2 FYNNEI. This CDR3 is 15 amino acids long. The V gene end was trimmed by 4 bases and the J gene end by 2 bases; junction bases not matched to a gene: 4. CDR3 in amino acids: CASSGTGGAAYEQYF. DNA of the CDR3: TGTGCCAGCAGTGGGACAGGGGGCGCAGCCTACGAGCAGTACTTC.

This clone was picked up one time. The chain combines TRBV5-4 with TRBJ2-2, with D possibly TRBD1 on 6 matching bases. The CDR3 has 14 residues. V was cut by 3 bases and J by 6 bases, with 12 bases left in between. CDR1 and CDR2 from the germline V gene are SGHNT and YYREEE (reference sequence). The CDR3 here is CASSSRQAPGELFF. In DNA, the CDR3 is TGTGCCAGCAGCTCCCGACAGGCTCCCGGGGAGCTGTTTTTT.

The rearrangement joins TRBV5-4 to TRBJ2-6; D is unclear. Germline V gives CDR1 SGHNT, CDR2 YYREEE (reference sequence). Trimming cost V 4 bases and J 2 bases, with 10 bases left between them. CDR3 size: 15 residues. CDR3 bases: TGTGCCAGCAGCATCAATAGTCCTGGGGCCAACGTCCTGACTTTC. Translated, it gives CASSINSPGANVLTF.

This clone was observed a handful of times. This rearrangement joins TRBV9 to TRBJ2-1; the match to TRBD2 covers 7 bases. This CDR3 comprises 14 residues. Looked up from germline, CDR1 is SGDLS and CDR2 is YYNGEE. V dropped 5 bases and J dropped 7; count of bases not matched to a gene: 9. DNA for the CDR3: TGTGCCAGCAGTACCGGGAGGCGGAGGAATGAGCAGTTCTTC. Amino acid sequence: CASSTGRRRNEQFF.